Below, 13 T cell receptor beta chains from the same sample are listed, as sequenced in a study of T-cell memory formation after mild COVID-19 (TCRdb year 2021). Library method: 5' RACE. Sequencing was performed on an Illumina NovaSeq 6000. TCRdb reran the public reads through fastp at Q25 and MiXCR, keeping productive beta chains. Rows matching on CDR3 protein sequence are summarized as one entry with the most common DNA and genes. This sample comprises about 360,000 distinct CDR3 sequences, approximately 15% of them detected only once. In total, the top ten clones hold roughly 22% of the sample. Sample: PBMCs or a T cell subset sorted from them (not recorded which). All receptors derive from a man aged 18 to 30 who had mild COVID-19 (a few samples of this study predate the infection). The sample titles of this study are shuffled in the database, so cell type and time point are left out; the donor was told from shared clones.

This clonotype was seen many times. Here the CDR3 reads CASSASYGGHGVHEQFF. The CDR3 region has the DNA TGTGCCAGCAGTGCTTCCTACGGGGGCCACGGGGTTCATGAGCAGTTCTTC. The V and J genes are TRBV25-1 and TRBJ2-1; either TRBD1 or TRBD2 may fit D (6 bases each). Trimming removed 4 bases at V and 8 bases at J, with 24 bases between. The CDR3 has 17 residues. Per germline, CDR1 MGHDK and CDR2 SYGVNS.

This clonotype has only a few counts. The rearrangement links TRBV20-1 to TRBJ2-1, with D perhaps matching TRBD2 (5 bases). The germline gives CDR1 DFQATT, CDR2 SNEGSKA (reference sequence). The length of the CDR3 is 10 residues. The V and J ends lost 5 bases and 9 bases respectively, with 8 bases between them. The CDR3 bases are TGCAGTGCTGATGCGGGTGAGCAGTTCTTC. This encodes CSADAGEQFF.

The genes are TRBV4-1 and TRBJ2-3; D might be TRBD1 or TRBD2, each matching 5 bases. Germline values: CDR1 MGHRA, CDR2 YSYEKL. The V end was cut by 4 bases, the J end by 3 bases, with 20 bases between. This CDR3 contains 17 residues. The CDR3 reads CASSPFRATEGTDTQYF. CDR3 nucleotides: TGCGCCAGCAGCCCATTCCGGGCTACTGAGGGGACAGATACGCAGTATTTT.

This clonotype was seen many times. The V and J genes are TRBV6-5 and TRBJ1-1; a weak D match, TRBD1 (5 bases). The CDR3 is 14 residues long. With 6 bases removed from V and 6 bases from J, the gap between germline ends came to 17 bases. Germline V gene lookup returns CDR1 MNHEY and CDR2 SVGAGI. The CDR3 DNA is TGTGCCAGCAGATGGGGAGGGGAACTCGCTGAAGCTTTCTTT. Its translation: CASRWGGELAEAFF.

This clonotype showed up just a few times. This chain joins TRBV18 and TRBJ2-1, with 7 bases aligning to TRBD1. Looked up from germline, CDR1 is KGHSH and CDR2 is LQKENI. V shed 2 bases and J 9 bases; nucleotides not matched to a gene: 13. The CDR3 loop spans 16 amino acids. This chain's CDR3 is CASSPSAQGELGEQFF. The DNA of the CDR3 is TGTGCCAGCTCACCATCTGCGCAGGGGGAGTTAGGTGAGCAGTTCTTC.

Only a few counts were recorded for this clonotype. CDR3 DNA: TGCAGTGCTAGAAGACGGGGGGCCAATAGCTCCTACAATGAGCAGTTCTTC. Translating gives CSARRRGANSSYNEQFF. V and J are TRBV20-1 and TRBJ2-1; D might be TRBD2 (7 bases). This CDR3 has 17 amino acids. Trimming took 2 bases from V and 0 from J, leaving 17 bases between them. Germline V gives CDR1 DFQATT, CDR2 SNEGSKA (reference sequence).

As DNA, the CDR3 is TGCAGCGTTGTAACGCCCCGAGAAGATACGCAGTATTTT. As protein: CSVVTPREDTQYF. The rearrangement uses TRBV29-1 and TRBJ2-3; D is undetermined. V gave up 4 bases and J gave up 5 bases, with 13 bases separating them. The CDR3 length is 13 residues. Germline-derived CDR1 and CDR2 are SQVTM and ANQGSEA.

This clonotype was counted at least ten times. V and J are TRBV20-1 and TRBJ2-7; D possibly corresponds to TRBD1 (5 bases). The CDR3 is made up of 13 amino acids. Germline V gives CDR1 DFQATT, CDR2 SNEGSKA (reference sequence). Trimming cost V 2 bases and J 0 bases, with 8 bases left between them. For the CDR3, the DNA is TGCAGTGCTAGATCCCAGGGCTCCTACGAGCAGTACGTC. It is translated as CSARSQGSYEQYV.

The V call is TRBV11-2, the J call TRBJ2-7; perhaps TRBD2 as D (6 bases). Germline V gene sequence: CDR1 SGHAT, CDR2 FQNNGV. The CDR3 contains 12 residues. The V end was cut by 8 bases, the J end by 4 bases, with 12 bases between. This CDR3 is CASGRDLYEQYV. The CDR3, as DNA: TGTGCCAGCGGGCGGGACCTTTACGAGCAGTACGTC.

This clonotype was seen repeatedly, ten times or more. The chain is built from TRBV4-2 and TRBJ2-5; 12 positions agree with TRBD2. This CDR3 comprises 16 residues. Germline CDR1 reads LGHNA; CDR2 reads YNFKEQ. V shed 0 bases and J 5 bases; nucleotides not matched to a gene: 4. DNA for the CDR3: TGTGCCAGCAGCCAAGATGTTACTAGCGGGGGGGAGACCCAGTACTTC. It specifies CASSQDVTSGGETQYF.

This chain's CDR3 is CASSPAGGVYNEQFF. CDR3 nucleotide sequence: TGTGCCAGCAGTCCGGCGGGCGGCGTTTACAATGAGCAGTTCTTC. The gene calls are TRBV13 and TRBJ2-1, with D possibly TRBD2 on 5 matching bases. The V end was cut by 6 bases, the J end by 4 bases, with 16 bases between. Germline CDR1 reads PRHDT; CDR2 reads FYEKMQ (reference sequence). The CDR3 runs 15 residues.

The J gene is TRBJ2-5, the V gene TRBV15; no clear D. Germline V lookup: CDR1 LNHNV, CDR2 YYDKDF (reference sequence). The V and J ends lost 1 base and 7 bases respectively, with 10 bases between them. The CDR3 spans 13 residues. The CDR3 DNA sequence: TGTGCCACCAGCAGAGGCCTTGACGGGACCCAGTACTTC. It encodes CATSRGLDGTQYF.

This clonotype was recorded at least ten times. This is likely a read error, given that the CDR3 carries no conserved phenylalanine or tryptophan at its end. This chain links TRBV28 with TRBJ1-2; 7 bases align to TRBD1. Per germline, CDR1 MDHEN and CDR2 SYDVKM. The CDR3 runs to 13 residues. V dropped 6 bases and J dropped 3; count of bases not matched to a gene: 4. CDR3 sequence: CASSSGQDYGYTL. CDR3 nucleotide sequence: TGTGCCAGCAGCTCCGGACAGGACTATGGCTACACCTTA.